Given below is one TCR beta chain in context. TCRdb's table, derived via immunoSEQ multiplex PCR, lists solely in-frame clones and lacks some. The table shows 150,000 to 200,000 clones, with just over 90% occurring only once. This record belongs to a study of control samples from healthy donors and cancer patients. Germline CDR1 is MNHEY and CDR2 is SVGAGI. The V end was cut by 2 bases, the J end by 5 bases, with 13 bases between. CDR3 length: 14 residues. Sequencing was performed on blood. The chain combines TRBV6-5 with TRBJ2-7, with D tentatively TRBD2 (5 bases). The sequence derives from a man aged 25-40 years in good health. As DNA, the CDR3 is TGTGCCAGCAGTTACGATGGAGGCTCGGACGAGCAGTACTTC. Translation gives CASSYDGGSDEQYF.